The T cell receptor beta chain described here comes from a study of T cell clonality in common variable immunodeficiency. Profiled with immunoSEQ multiplex PCR; TCRdb holds only in-frame clones, not every one. This sample carries 50,000 to 60,000 clones, none of them present only once. Germline CDR1 and CDR2: LGHNA and YNFKEQ. The CDR3 is 18 amino acids. V gave up 3 bases and J gave up 0 bases; unmatched junction bases: 8. This clone has ten or more counts. From the germline J gene comes the end of the CDR3, since the read stops 3 residues before it. The clonotype was recovered from a person aged 18 to 69 in good health. Sequenced sample: peripheral blood mononuclear cells. The V and J genes are TRBV4-2 and TRBJ2-3; TRBD2 aligns across 11 bases. CDR3 DNA (partial): TGTGCCAGCAGCCAGGGGACTAGCGGAACAGCTAGCACAGATACG. It yields the protein CASSQGTSGTASTDT. The whole CDR3 sequence is CASSQGTSGTASTDTQYF.